This TCR beta chain originates from a study of OX40 agonist ivuxolimab in advanced cancers. General study findings and limits: At 0.1 to 3.0 mg/kg and by week 6, clonal expansion occurred in CD4+ and CD8+ blood T cells.

The assay was immunoSEQ multiplex PCR, and TCRdb's table has in-frame clones only and misses some. The profile shows about 27,000 clones, roughly 80% of them singletons. The CDR3 is made up of 16 amino acids. Germline V lookup: CDR1 ENHRY, CDR2 SYGVKD. Trimming cost V 5 bases and J 0 bases, with 16 bases left between them. As regards this clone: What it binds is unknown.

This receptor was taken from an adult with an advanced solid tumor such as melanoma, head and neck, liver or kidney cancer. This rearrangement joins TRBV10-3 to TRBJ1-1; D possibly corresponds to TRBD1 (6 bases). The sequencing here drew on CD4+ or CD8+ T cells sorted from blood, taken in a trial of the OX40 agonist ivuxolimab. Here the CDR3 DNA reads TGTGCCATCAGTCTCGGAGGGGGGGGCATGAACACTGAAGCTTTCTTT. It is translated as CAISLGGGGMNTEAFF.